This T cell receptor (beta chain) was documented in a study of metastatic and nonmetastatic thyroid tumors. Study-wide background: Comparison of repertoires was carried out across blood and tumor or nodule tissue from malignant and benign thyroid patients.

This clone was seen many times. Its antigen is unknown. As handled by the study authors: CDR3 differences across clinicopathological groups were used to build a distant-metastasis classifier for papillary thyroid cancer. TCRdb reanalyzed the PCR reads with MiXCR. None of the V and J calls come from the authors' own analysis; TCRdb made them. The sample consists of about 47,000 clones, around 25% of them appearing once. Study-wide results and caveats: Benign nodules reportedly had significantly lower TCR beta diversity than malignant thyroid tumors in blood and tumor.

Patients had received no treatment of any kind before thyroid surgery. This CDR3 region has 13 residues. Germline loops: CDR1 MDHEN, CDR2 SYDVKM. Between the trimmed V and J ends, which lost 6 bases and 0 bases, there was a span of 9 bases. This rearrangement joins TRBV28 to TRBJ2-7; D gene uncertain. The clonotype originates from a male donor with papillary thyroid cancer or a benign thyroid nodule (not recorded which). Some clones in this sample may be carry-over from other donors' samples. The sequenced sample was blood. This chain's CDR3 is CASSVGRSYEQYF. As DNA, the CDR3 is TGTGCCAGCAGCGTTGGTCGCTCCTACGAGCAGTACTTC.